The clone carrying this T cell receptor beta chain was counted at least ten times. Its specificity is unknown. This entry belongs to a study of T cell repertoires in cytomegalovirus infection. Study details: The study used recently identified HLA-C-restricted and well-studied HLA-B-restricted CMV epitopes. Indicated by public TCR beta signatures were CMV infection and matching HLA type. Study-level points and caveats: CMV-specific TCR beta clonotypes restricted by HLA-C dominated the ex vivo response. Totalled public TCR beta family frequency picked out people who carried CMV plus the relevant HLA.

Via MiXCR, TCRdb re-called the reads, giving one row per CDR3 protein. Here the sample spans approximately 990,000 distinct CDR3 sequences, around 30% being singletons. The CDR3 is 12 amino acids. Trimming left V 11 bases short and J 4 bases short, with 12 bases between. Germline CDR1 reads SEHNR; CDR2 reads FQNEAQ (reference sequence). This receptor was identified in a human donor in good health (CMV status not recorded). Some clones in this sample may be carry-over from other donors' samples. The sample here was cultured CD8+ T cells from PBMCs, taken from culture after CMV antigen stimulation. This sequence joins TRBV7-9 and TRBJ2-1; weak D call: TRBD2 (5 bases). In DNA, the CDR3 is TGTGCCCTACGGGAAGAGTACAATGAGCAGTTCTTC. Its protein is CALREEYNEQFF.